This T cell receptor beta chain was obtained from a study of spatial heterogeneity in lung cancer. The study tagged each TCR cDNA molecule with a unique molecular identifier. TCRdb independently ran MiXCR on the 5' RACE reads; one entry per CDR3 protein. The sample shows around 45,000 distinct CDR3 sequences, 20% to 25% of them seen only once. The germline V and J ends were trimmed by 0 bases and 8 bases, with 8 bases remaining between them. This CDR3 is 12 amino acids long. Germline CDR1 reads SGHNT; CDR2 reads YYREEE (reference sequence). This clonotype occurred many times. Indicated time point: blood at routine non-recurrence follow-up after resection.

The V and J genes are TRBV5-4 and TRBJ1-2, with D possibly being TRBD1 (5 bases). Sequencing was performed on PBMCs, taken at follow-up. The source is a female donor with early-stage non-small cell lung cancer. This CDR3 is CASSLGRDGYTF. The CDR3, as DNA: TGTGCCAGCAGCTTGGGCCGGGACGGCTACACCTTC. Combining the CDR3 with reference TRBV5-4 and TRBJ1-2 gives the whole variable domain ETGVTQSPTHLIKTRGQQVTLRCSSQSGHNTVSWYQQALGQGPQFIFQYYREEENGRGNFPPRFSGLQFPNYSSELNVNALELDDSALYLCASSLGRDGYTFGSGTRLTVV.